This T cell receptor (beta chain) appears in the sequencing data of a study of Ad26.COV2.S vaccination and SARS-CoV-2 variants. Repertoires were generated with immunoSEQ multiplex PCR, while TCRdb's copy carries only in-frame clones and drops some. The repertoire holds roughly 320,000 clones, with roughly 86% as singletons. Treatment denoted: approximately 18 received Ad26.COV2.S at low or high dose, single or two shots; roughly five received placebo; per-sample allocation not given. Samples analyzed were those drawn on day 63 after the first vaccine or placebo injection. This material consisted of peripheral blood, taken in a trial of Ad26.COV2.S vaccine versus placebo. This receptor was identified in a person aged 18-60 years who received the Ad26.COV2.S COVID-19 vaccine or a placebo.

The CDR3 loop is CATSDGLPGTGAITDTQYF. Written as DNA, the CDR3 is TGTGCCACCAGTGATGGTTTGCCCGGGACAGGGGCAATCACAGATACGCAGTATTTT. The rearrangement uses TRBV24-1 and TRBJ2-3, with TRBD1 identical over 10 bases. CDR1 is KGHDR, CDR2 SFDVKD, per germline. After removal of 3 bases from V and 2 bases from J, the junction contained 13 bases not matched to a gene. The length of the CDR3 is 19 residues.